The 24 T cell receptor beta chains presented below share a single source sample, sequenced in a study of cytomegalovirus exposure and HLA in healthy donors. This PCR relied on a set of 60 Vbeta primers and 13 Jbeta primers. The method was immunoSEQ multiplex PCR; TCRdb's version includes in-frame clones alone and lacks a portion of them. The sample records 150,000 to 200,000 clones, about 74% being singletons. The sequenced sample was PBMCs. Every receptor here comes from a male donor in good health and CMV-seronegative.

This clone occurred once. The rearrangement links TRBV5-5 to TRBJ1-5; D might be TRBD1 (5 bases). This CDR3 has 19 amino acids. From germline, CDR1 is SGHKS and CDR2 YYEKEE (reference sequence). V was shortened by 0 bases and J by 2 bases, with 21 bases between the two germline ends. The CDR3 DNA follows: TGTGCCAGCAGCTTGGGCTGGGGCAGGATAGGTGGAGGCAATCAGCCCCAGCATTTT. Translating gives CASSLGWGRIGGGNQPQHF.

This chain connects TRBV2 to TRBJ2-7; D is perhaps TRBD1 (6 bases). V was cut by 3 bases and J by 3 bases, with 15 bases left in between. CDR3 length: 15 residues. CDR1 SNHLY and CDR2 FYNNEI come from the germline V gene. The CDR3 DNA sequence: TGTGCCAGCAGTGACCCGGGACAAGCCTTCTACGAGCAGTACTTC. This encodes CASSDPGQAFYEQYF.

This clone has a handful of counts. V gene TRBV7-9 combines with J gene TRBJ2-3; TRBD2 is a possible D gene (6 bases). V lost 2 bases and J lost 8, with 14 bases in between. CDR3 length: 14 amino acids. Germline V gene lookup returns CDR1 SEHNR and CDR2 FQNEAQ (reference sequence). In DNA, the CDR3 is TGTGCCAGCAGCTTAACGGGAGAAGAATCTACGCAGTATTTT. It specifies CASSLTGEESTQYF.

The chain links TRBV27 to TRBJ2-1; 12 positions agree with TRBD2. With 7 bases clipped from V and 9 bases from J, the junction kept 10 bases outside the gene matches. The V gene's germline CDR1 is MNHEY and CDR2 SMNVEV (reference sequence). This CDR3 has 15 residues. CDR3 amino acids: CASTPGTSGWSEQFF. DNA of the CDR3: TGTGCCAGCACCCCAGGGACTAGCGGGTGGAGTGAGCAGTTCTTC.

This clone appeared a single time. The V and J genes are TRBV7-9 and TRBJ1-4; 7 bases agree with TRBD1. The CDR3 is made up of 15 amino acids. J gave up 7 bases and V 4 bases, and 9 bases lay outside the gene matches. Germline CDR1 is SEHNR and CDR2 is FQNEAQ (reference sequence). The CDR3 is CASSSLATGLEKLFF. CDR3 coding DNA: TGTGCCAGCAGCTCACTTGCGACAGGGCTTGAAAAACTGTTTTTT.

The chain links TRBV28 to TRBJ1-2; D possibly corresponds to TRBD1 (5 bases). V lost 6 bases, J lost 3 bases, and 14 bases lay in between. The germline V gene encodes CDR1 MDHEN and CDR2 SYDVKM. CDR3 length: 14 residues. The DNA for the CDR3 is TGTGCCAGCAGGGTTCCTACAGGAGACTATGGCTACACCTTC. Translation: CASRVPTGDYGYTF.

V usage is TRBV25-1 and J usage is TRBJ1-2, with D tentatively TRBD1 (6 bases). The CDR3 contains 11 residues. The V gene's germline CDR1 is MGHDK and CDR2 SYGVNS. Trimming cost V 9 bases and J 7 bases, with 12 bases left between them. The CDR3 bases are TGTGCCAGTCTGGGGGCGGTTGGCTACACCTTC. Translating gives CASLGAVGYTF.

The rearrangement uses TRBV6-1 and TRBJ2-5; D is uncertain. The V and J ends lost 3 bases and 2 bases respectively, with 7 bases between them. The V gene's germline CDR1 is MNHNS and CDR2 SASEGT. The CDR3 totals 13 residues. CDR3 sequence reads: CASSELRQETQYF. The CDR3 region has the DNA TGTGCCAGCAGTGAGCTTAGACAAGAGACCCAGTACTTC.

The chain has TRBV11-1 and TRBJ2-3; 7 bases fit TRBD2. CDR1 is SGHAT, CDR2 FQDESV, per germline (reference sequence). The junction had 10 bases not matched to a gene; V was cut back by 8 bases and J by 2 bases. This CDR3 spans 15 amino acids. The CDR3 DNA reads as TGTGCCAGCTCTTTCGGAGCGGGGCTCACAGATACGCAGTATTTT. It codes for CASSFGAGLTDTQYF.

The CDR3 DNA reads as TGTGCCAGCAGAGGACTAGCGGGGGACAATGAGCAGTTCTTC. It translates to CASRGLAGDNEQFF. V is TRBV28 and J is TRBJ2-1, with TRBD2 matching 13 bases. The CDR3 extends over 14 amino acids. J was trimmed by 5 bases and V by 6 bases; bases with no gene match: 1. CDR1 and CDR2 from the germline V gene are MDHEN and SYDVKM.

About this clone: This likely comes from a read error, as the CDR3 has no conserved phenylalanine or tryptophan at its end. The V call is TRBV7-9, the J call TRBJ2-2; D is uncertain. Germline-derived CDR1 and CDR2 are SEHNR and FQNEAQ (reference sequence). Trimming took off 5 bases at V and 4 bases at J, with 11 bases between the two ends. The CDR3 extends over 14 amino acids. The CDR3 nucleotides are TGTGCCAGCAGCCGGTGGCTTATCACCGGGGAGCTGTTTCTT. It codes for CASSRWLITGELFL.

The chain carries TRBV2 and TRBJ1-2; 11 bases line up with TRBD1. There are 14 residues in the CDR3. V dropped 2 bases and J dropped 8; count of bases not matched to a gene: 4. Germline loops: CDR1 SNHLY, CDR2 FYNNEI. The CDR3 region has the DNA TGTGCCAGCAGTGAACTAGGGACAGGGGGAGGCTACACCTTC. Amino acid sequence: CASSELGTGGGYTF.

This clone was counted only a few times. This chain links TRBV30 with TRBJ1-4; tentatively, D is TRBD1 (6 bases). V was trimmed by 2 bases and J by 3 bases, leaving 13 bases between them. Germline CDR1 and CDR2: GTSNPN and SVGIG (reference sequence). The length of the CDR3 is 15 residues. CDR3 DNA: TGTGCCTGGAGTTTTGTAGGGGGTCCTAATGAAAAACTGTTTTTT. This gives the protein CAWSFVGGPNEKLFF.

This clone occurred once. J is TRBJ1-2 and V is TRBV7-9; D gene ambiguous. V lost 2 bases to trimming and J lost 1 base, with 8 bases between them. The germline V gene encodes CDR1 SEHNR and CDR2 FQNEAQ (reference sequence). The CDR3 is 14 residues long. This CDR3 reads CASSLQALNYGYTF. CDR3 sequence (DNA): TGTGCCAGCAGCTTACAGGCTCTTAACTATGGCTACACCTTC. The full variable domain, in which reference TRBV7-9 and TRBJ1-2 provide the parts outside the CDR3, is DTGVSQNPRHKITKRGQNVTFRCDPISEHNRLYWYRQTLGQGPEFLTYFQNEAQLEKSRLLSDRFSAERPKGSFSTLEIQRTEQGDSAMYLCASSLQALNYGYTFGSGTRLTVV.

This clone has a handful of counts. V usage is TRBV21-1 and J usage is TRBJ2-3; the tabulated D call, TRBD2, remains unverified against the DNA. TRBV21-1 is listed as a pseudogene. This CDR3 region has 11 residues. CDR3 sequence reads: CASGGTDTQYF. CDR3 nucleotide sequence: TGTGCCAGCGGGGGGACAGATACGCAGTATTTT.

The genes are TRBV5-1 and TRBJ1-2, with D unresolved. Looked up from germline, CDR1 is SGHRS and CDR2 is YFSETQ. The V end lost 5 bases, the J end lost 3 bases, and 17 bases lay between the germline ends. This CDR3 is 15 amino acids long. The CDR3 spells CASSPVVRGDYGYTF. The DNA of the CDR3 is TGCGCCAGCAGTCCCGTGGTACGGGGAGACTATGGCTACACCTTC.

The chain has TRBV29-1 and TRBJ2-2, with TRBD2 matching 8 bases. CDR3 size: 15 residues. After removal of 2 bases from V and 2 bases from J, the junction contained 4 bases not matched to a gene. CDR1 is SQVTM and CDR2 is ANQGSEA in the germline V gene. The CDR3 sequence: CSVEPSGRNTGELFF. The DNA of the CDR3 is TGCAGCGTTGAACCCAGCGGGAGAAACACCGGGGAGCTGTTTTTT.

V is TRBV15 and J is TRBJ2-1, with 11 bases lining up with TRBD2. CDR3 size: 16 residues. Trimming cost V 0 bases and J 6 bases; bases outside gene matches: 4. Germline assignment: CDR1 LNHNV and CDR2 YYDKDF (reference sequence). The CDR3 nucleotides are TGTGCCACCAGCAGAGAAATAGCGGGAGGGATCAATGAGCAGTTCTTC. This gives the protein CATSREIAGGINEQFF.

This clone was observed a few times. The rearrangement joins TRBV7-9 to TRBJ2-7; no clear D. The CDR3 covers 15 residues. CDR1 is SEHNR, CDR2 FQNEAQ, per germline (reference sequence). V was shortened by 2 bases and J by 0 bases, with 11 bases between the two germline ends. The CDR3 DNA reads TGTGCCAGCAGCTTATTTTCCAGAAGCTCCTACGAGCAGTACTTC. This sequence encodes CASSLFSRSSYEQYF.

The chain uses TRBV6-1 and TRBJ1-5; perhaps TRBD1 as D (6 bases). Per germline, CDR1 MNHNS and CDR2 SASEGT. Trimming left V 7 bases short and J 7 bases short, with 17 bases between. The CDR3 runs 14 residues. This chain's CDR3 is CASTPPGRGQPQHF. The CDR3 region has the DNA TGTGCCAGCACCCCCCCCGGGAGGGGGCAGCCCCAGCATTTT.

In nucleotides, the CDR3 is TGTGCCAGCAGCGTAGCTACGGCAGGCCCGGGAAACACCATATATTTT. It translates to CASSVATAGPGNTIYF. The chain combines TRBV9 with TRBJ1-3; D is unclear. Germline V gene sequence: CDR1 SGDLS, CDR2 YYNGEE. The CDR3 sequence is 16 residues long. Trimming took off 0 bases at V and 4 bases at J, with 14 bases between the two ends. The full variable domain, completed using reference TRBV9 and TRBJ1-3, is DSGVTQTPKHLITATGQRVTLRCSPRSGDLSVYWYQQSLDQGLQFLIQYYNGEERAKGNILERFSAQQFPDLHSELNLSSLELGDSALYFCASSVATAGPGNTIYFGEGSWLTVV.

This clone turned up a few times. The chain carries TRBV5-6 and TRBJ1-2, with D perhaps TRBD1 (6 bases). The CDR3 covers 12 residues. The germline V gene encodes CDR1 SGHDT and CDR2 YYEEEE. The V and J ends lost 4 bases and 7 bases respectively, with 11 bases between them. DNA of the CDR3: TGTGCCAGCAGCCGAGGGGGACCTGGCTACACCTTC. It is translated as CASSRGGPGYTF.

Points on this clone: The sample holds other DNA sequences that translate to the same CDR3. The chain couples TRBV27 to TRBJ2-7, with a possible D match to TRBD1 (6 bases). The germline CDR1 and CDR2 sequences are MNHEY and SMNVEV (reference sequence). V lost 6 bases and J 2 bases, leaving 11 bases between the germline ends. The CDR3 runs to 13 residues. CDR3 protein: CASSLQGTYEQYF. Here the CDR3 DNA reads TGTGCCAGCAGCCTACAGGGAACCTACGAGCAGTACTTC.

This chain connects TRBV7-8 to TRBJ2-2; the D gene is possibly TRBD1 (5 bases). The CDR3 consists of 17 residues. V was clipped by 5 bases and J by 0 bases, with 16 bases between them. CDR1 is SGHVS and CDR2 is FQNEAQ in the germline V gene. The CDR3 here is CASSPLKGITNTGELFF. CDR3 DNA: TGTGCCAGCAGCCCACTCAAGGGGATAACGAACACCGGGGAGCTGTTTTTT.